Presented here are 29 T cell receptor beta chains from one specimen sequenced in a study of cytomegalovirus exposure and HLA in healthy donors. The table came from immunoSEQ multiplex PCR; TCRdb's copy has only in-frame clones and leaves some out. The sample carries about 200,000 clones, 84% recorded once. The sequenced sample was PBMCs. The receptors come from a young woman in good health and CMV-seropositive.

V and J are TRBV9 and TRBJ1-2; TRBD1 matches at 8 bases. The junction had 17 bases not matched to a gene; V was cut back by 4 bases and J by 9 bases. Germline V lookup: CDR1 SGDLS, CDR2 YYNGEE. The CDR3 extends over 16 amino acids. CDR3 sequence reads: CASSSAMDRVVGSYTF. CDR3 coding DNA: TGTGCCAGCAGCTCTGCAATGGACAGGGTCGTCGGGAGCTACACCTTC.

This chain joins TRBV6-6 and TRBJ1-3; D unclear. The V gene's germline CDR1 is MNHNY and CDR2 SVGAGI (reference sequence). The CDR3 runs 16 residues. Trimming stripped 5 bases from V and 0 bases from J, with 14 bases between. CDR3 in amino acids: CASSTTTPGSGNTIYF. For the CDR3, the DNA is TGTGCCAGCAGTACCACGACTCCCGGCTCTGGAAACACCATATATTTT.

The chain has TRBV6-1 and TRBJ1-5; D perhaps matches TRBD1 (5 bases). Germline CDR1 MNHNS, CDR2 SASEGT. The V gene lost 7 bases and the J gene lost 5 bases, with 12 bases spanning the gap. The CDR3 has 13 residues. CDR3 in amino acids: CASTQTVYQPQHF. The CDR3, as DNA: TGTGCCAGCACCCAGACAGTATATCAGCCCCAGCATTTT.

The CDR3 sequence: CASSFSGQGAAFF. CDR3 bases: TGTGCCAGCAGTTTCTCCGGACAGGGTGCAGCTTTCTTT. The chain joins TRBV27 to TRBJ1-1; the match to TRBD1 covers 8 bases. In germline, CDR1 is MNHEY, CDR2 SMNVEV (reference sequence). The CDR3 runs to 13 residues. The ends lost 3 bases at V and 10 bases at J; junction bases unmatched: 7.

The chain carries TRBV7-9 and TRBJ2-1, with D maybe TRBD1 (6 bases). Trimming cost V 5 bases and J 6 bases, with 20 bases left between them. The length of the CDR3 is 16 residues. The germline V gene has CDR1 SEHNR and CDR2 FQNEAQ (reference sequence). In DNA, the CDR3 is TGTGCCAGCAGCCCCCGTGGACAGACCTCTCTCAATGAGCAGTTCTTC. Its translation: CASSPRGQTSLNEQFF.

V gene TRBV5-4 combines with J gene TRBJ2-5, with 13 bases that match TRBD2. CDR1 is SGHNT and CDR2 is YYREEE in the germline V gene (reference sequence). The trim removed 4 bases at V and 5 bases at J, leaving 20 bases unmatched. The CDR3 consists of 20 residues. CDR3 coding DNA: TGTGCCAGCAGCCTGGTGCCCCCGATCGGACTAGCGGGAGTTCGGGAGACCCAGTACTTC. Translation: CASSLVPPIGLAGVRETQYF.

CDR3 protein: CAVSSGRLSYEQYF. The CDR3 nucleotides read TGTGCTGTTTCGAGCGGGAGGTTGTCCTACGAGCAGTACTTC. The genes are TRBV30 and TRBJ2-7; 9 positions match TRBD2. The germline V gene encodes CDR1 GTSNPN and CDR2 SVGIG (reference sequence). The CDR3 runs to 14 residues.

The rearrangement uses TRBV7-2 and TRBJ1-1; perhaps TRBD1 as D (5 bases). The V gene lost 10 bases and the J gene lost 4 bases, with 13 bases spanning the gap. The CDR3 has 12 residues. Germline V gene sequence: CDR1 SGHTA, CDR2 FQGNSA. In nucleotides, the CDR3 is TGTGCCACCAGTGGGGGAGGCACTGAAGCTTTCTTT. It yields the protein CATSGGGTEAFF. The whole variable domain, remainder taken from reference TRBV7-2 and TRBJ1-1, is GAGVSQSPSNKVTEKGKDVELRCDPISGHTALYWYRQSLGQGLEFLIYFQGNSAPDKSGLPSDRFSAERTGGSVSTLTIQRTQQEDSAVYLCATSGGGTEAFFGQGTRLTVV.

This sequence joins TRBV9 and TRBJ2-1; perhaps TRBD2 as D (6 bases). CDR3 size: 15 residues. The germline V gene has CDR1 SGDLS and CDR2 YYNGEE. Deletions cut 0 bases from V and 7 bases from J, with 14 bases between. The CDR3 spells CASSVVGGEKNEQFF. In DNA form, the CDR3 reads TGTGCCAGCAGCGTAGTCGGGGGAGAGAAGAATGAGCAGTTCTTC.

The rearrangement joins TRBV29-1 to TRBJ1-1; no clear D. The CDR3 length is 13 residues. CDR1 SQVTM and CDR2 ANQGSEA come from the germline V gene. Trimming took 6 bases from V and 5 from J, leaving 16 bases between them. DNA of the CDR3: TGCAGCGTGGCGACCCCCGGGGAGACTGAAGCTTTCTTT. Protein sequence: CSVATPGETEAFF.

The chain combines TRBV28 with TRBJ2-5, with 8 bases lining up with TRBD1. In germline, CDR1 is MDHEN, CDR2 SYDVKM. V lost 5 bases, J lost 9 bases, and 14 bases stayed unmatched. This CDR3 is built from 15 residues. CDR3 region: CASSEGTGGARAQYF. DNA for the CDR3: TGTGCCAGCAGTGAGGGGACAGGAGGGGCTAGGGCCCAGTACTTC.

CDR3 in DNA: TGTGCCAGCACCCTCCTGCCGGGACAGGGTACCTACGAGCAGTACTTC. The encoded protein is CASTLLPGQGTYEQYF. V is TRBV28 and J is TRBJ2-7, with 9 bases matching TRBD1. Germline V gives CDR1 MDHEN, CDR2 SYDVKM. The CDR3 runs to 16 residues. V lost 7 bases, J lost 2 bases, and 12 bases stayed unmatched.

This clone occurred once. J is TRBJ1-5 and V is TRBV7-9; 10 bases align to TRBD1. This CDR3 contains 15 residues. Trimming removed 0 bases from V and 4 bases from J; junction bases left unmatched: 0. CDR1 is SEHNR, CDR2 FQNEAQ, per germline (reference sequence). The DNA of the CDR3 is TGTGCCAGCAGCTTAGCGGGACAGGGGAATCAGCCCCAGCATTTT. Translating gives CASSLAGQGNQPQHF.

The chain recombines TRBV9 with TRBJ1-2; no clear D gene. Germline CDR1 SGDLS, CDR2 YYNGEE. The V end was cut by 3 bases, the J end by 4 bases, with 19 bases between. This CDR3 has 16 residues. The DNA of the CDR3 is TGTGCCAGCAGCGAAGTGGAGATGGCGCCCAGCTATGGCTACACCTTC. This translates into CASSEVEMAPSYGYTF.

In DNA form, the CDR3 reads TGTGCCAGCAGCGTAGTTGGGGACAGCTCCCCTGGAAACACCATATATTTT. Its protein is CASSVVGDSSPGNTIYF. The chain employs TRBV9 and TRBJ1-3, with 7 bases identical to TRBD1. The CDR3 loop spans 17 amino acids. Per germline, CDR1 SGDLS and CDR2 YYNGEE. Trimming at V came to 0 bases and at J to 2 bases, leaving 8 bases not matched to a gene.

The chain is built from TRBV6-6 and TRBJ1-4; D is ambiguous. V lost 0 bases, J lost 6 bases, and 8 bases lay in between. Germline V gives CDR1 MNHNY, CDR2 SVGAGI (reference sequence). The CDR3 has 14 residues. CDR3 amino acids: CASSYSQRDEKLFF. The CDR3 nucleotides are TGTGCCAGCAGTTACTCCCAACGAGATGAAAAACTGTTTTTT.

Points on this clone: This specimen includes other DNA sequences encoding the same CDR3. This rearrangement joins TRBV25-1 to TRBJ2-1; 7 nucleotides agree with TRBD2. J was trimmed by 4 bases and V by 6 bases; bases with no gene match: 3. This CDR3 comprises 13 residues. Germline assignment: CDR1 MGHDK and CDR2 SYGVNS. The CDR3 loop is CASSASGYNEQFF. The CDR3 DNA follows: TGTGCCAGCAGCGCTAGCGGATACAATGAGCAGTTCTTC.

The rearrangement links TRBV28 to TRBJ1-5; 10 nucleotides match TRBD1. CDR3 length equals 15 residues. V gave up 6 bases and J gave up 5 bases; unmatched junction bases: 7. The germline CDR1 and CDR2 sequences are MDHEN and SYDVKM. In nucleotides, the CDR3 is TGTGCCAGCAGGACCGGGACAGGGGACTATCAGCCCCAGCATTTT. The encoded protein is CASRTGTGDYQPQHF. Supplemented by reference TRBV28 and TRBJ1-5, the full variable domain reads DVKVTQSSRYLVKRTGEKVFLECVQDMDHENMFWYRQDPGLGLRLIYFSYDVKMKEKGDIPEGYSVSREKKERFSLILESASTNQTSMYLCASRTGTGDYQPQHFGDGTRLSIL.

This clone was seen a single time. The rearrangement uses TRBV7-9 and TRBJ2-1, with TRBD1 as a possible D gene (5 bases). Germline V lookup: CDR1 SEHNR, CDR2 FQNEAQ (reference sequence). Trimming shortened V by 1 base and J by 8 bases, and 9 bases separated the two germline ends. This CDR3 spans 13 amino acids. The CDR3, as DNA: TGTGCCAGCAGCTTAGGGGGCTCACATGAGCAGTTCTTC. It encodes CASSLGGSHEQFF.

This clone was seen only once. The rearrangement links TRBV5-1 to TRBJ2-5; D may be TRBD1 (5 bases). There are 17 residues in the CDR3. The ends were cut back, 2 bases at V and 3 bases at J, with 20 bases in the middle. Germline V CDR1 and CDR2: SGHRS, YFSETQ. The CDR3 DNA reads TGCGCCAGCAGCTTATTTGCCCAGGGCAGACCTAAAGAGACCCAGTACTTC. This encodes CASSLFAQGRPKETQYF.

The J gene is TRBJ2-5, the V gene TRBV5-4, with D tentatively TRBD1 (5 bases). This CDR3 region has 16 residues. Germline CDR1 SGHNT, CDR2 YYREEE (reference sequence). V lost 0 bases to trimming and J lost 5 bases, with 17 bases between them. As DNA, the CDR3 is TGTGCCAGCAGCTTGGTGTTGTCAGGGATAACGGAGACCCAGTACTTC. This translates into CASSLVLSGITETQYF.

The chain is built from TRBV19 and TRBJ2-7; 8 bases align to TRBD2. This CDR3 comprises 15 residues. CDR1 is LNHDA and CDR2 is SQIVND in the germline V gene (reference sequence). J lost 1 base, V lost 4 bases, and 6 bases had no gene match. Written as DNA, the CDR3 is TGTGCCAGTAGTAGACGGGAGGGTCCGTCCTACGAGCAGTACTTC. Residues: CASSRREGPSYEQYF.

The J gene is TRBJ2-7, the V gene TRBV28; D unresolved. This CDR3 contains 13 residues. Trimming took off 10 bases at V and 3 bases at J, with 16 bases between the two ends. The V gene's germline CDR1 is MDHEN and CDR2 SYDVKM. CDR3 DNA: TGTGCCACCCAGACACTTGCCTTCTACGAGCAGTACTTC. Translation: CATQTLAFYEQYF.

The chain joins TRBV28 to TRBJ1-2; weak D call: TRBD1 (5 bases). Germline V gives CDR1 MDHEN, CDR2 SYDVKM. This CDR3 is 16 amino acids long. Trimming left V 4 bases short and J 2 bases short, with 17 bases between. This CDR3 reads CASSSWGGSRNYGYTF. For the CDR3, the DNA is TGTGCCAGCAGTTCCTGGGGGGGGAGTAGAAACTATGGCTACACCTTC.

V is TRBV2 and J is TRBJ2-3; 12 positions match TRBD2. The CDR3 has 15 residues. J lost 4 bases, V lost 5 bases, and 4 bases had no gene match. Germline assignment: CDR1 SNHLY and CDR2 FYNNEI. CDR3 in DNA: TGTGCCAGCAGTTTCCTAGCGGGAGGGGCAGATACGCAGTATTTT. It codes for CASSFLAGGADTQYF.

CDR3 DNA sequence: TGTGCCAGTAGTGTCGGAGCGGGAGGGCCAGATGAGCAGTTCTTC. Translated: CASSVGAGGPDEQFF. The genes are TRBV19 and TRBJ2-1; TRBD2 aligns across 10 bases. Germline lookup yields CDR1 LNHDA and CDR2 SQIVND (reference sequence). J gave up 8 bases and V 5 bases, and 9 bases lay outside the gene matches. The CDR3 spans 15 residues.

A note on this clone: Distinct nucleotide sequences in the sample also encode this CDR3. This chain joins TRBV5-1 and TRBJ2-5; 7 bases map to TRBD2. Germline CDR1 and CDR2: SGHRS and YFSETQ. After removal of 3 bases from V and 2 bases from J, the junction contained 1 base not matched to a gene. This CDR3 has 13 residues. The CDR3 nucleotides are TGCGCCAGCAGCTCGGGAGGACAAGAGACCCAGTACTTC. This gives the protein CASSSGGQETQYF.

The chain carries TRBV9 and TRBJ2-3; perhaps TRBD1 as D (5 bases). CDR1 is SGDLS, CDR2 YYNGEE, per germline. The V gene lost 1 base and the J gene lost 2 bases, with 8 bases spanning the gap. CDR3 length equals 14 residues. CDR3 sequence reads: CASSVQGNTDTQYF. DNA for the CDR3: TGTGCCAGCAGCGTACAGGGAAACACAGATACGCAGTATTTT.

The V gene is TRBV23-1, the J gene TRBJ2-7; TRBD1 agrees at 7 bases. TRBV23-1 is labeled an ORF, and its function is uncertain. Trimming cost V 10 bases and J 5 bases; bases outside gene matches: 14. The CDR3 spans 14 residues. The CDR3 reads CAIRPEDRLNEQYF. The CDR3 DNA is TGCGCCATCCGCCCGGAGGACAGGCTCAACGAGCAGTACTTC.